Presented here are 13 T cell receptor beta chains from one specimen sequenced in a study of regulatory T cells in long-lasting Graves disease (TCRdb year 2021). The meaning of the sample's time point label: newly diagnosed GD, antithyroid drugs for less than 3 months. For both TCR sequencing and RNA sequencing, RNA was extracted from PBMCs using TRIzol. The receptor library was made with multiplex PCR. TCRdb lists the instrument as Illumina HiSeq 4000. iRepertoire HTBI primers and Arm-PCR amplification of CDR3 regions were used to construct TCR beta libraries. In TCRdb, the public reads were trimmed at Q25 with fastp and aligned with MiXCR, with productive beta chains retained. Every distinct CDR3 protein forms one entry, paired with its most common genes and DNA. The sample table lists around 480,000 distinct CDR3 sequences, approximately 16% of them with a count of one. The top ten clonotypes cover around 25% of the sample.

This same sample was also taken into another study, of T cells in Graves' hyperthyroidism and ophthalmopathy.

This specimen consisted of peripheral blood mononuclear cells (PBMCs), obtained at new diagnosis, from a patient treated with antithyroid drugs. All receptors come from a woman aged 40 to 65 with Graves disease. Donor details come from another sample of the same person, matched by shared clones.

The J gene is TRBJ1-1, the V gene TRBV5-6; the D gene is possibly TRBD1 (6 bases). Germline V lookup: CDR1 SGHDT, CDR2 YYEEEE. V was trimmed by 1 base and J by 4 bases, leaving 8 bases between them. The CDR3 contains 13 residues. The chain's CDR3 is CASSLTGITEAFF. Written as DNA, the CDR3 is TGTGCCAGCAGCTTGACAGGGATCACTGAAGCTTTCTTT.

This clonotype has at least ten counts. This chain uses TRBV12-3 or TRBV12-4 with TRBJ1-1, with D hard to call. Trimming took off 5 bases at V and 2 bases at J, with 9 bases between the two ends. The CDR3 contains 13 residues. The CDR3 here is CASSGRSNTEAFF. The CDR3 nucleotides are TGTGCCAGCAGTGGACGGAGTAACACTGAAGCTTTCTTT.

This clonotype was counted ten times or more. Its ends do not fully match the called genes, so a read error is possible. The V and J genes are TRBV5-1 and TRBJ2-1, with TRBD1 as a possible D gene (6 bases). Germline V gene sequence: CDR1 SGHRS, CDR2 YFSETQ. The CDR3 covers 15 residues. CDR3 protein: CASSLGPGDYNEQFF. The CDR3 nucleotides are TGTGCCAGCAGCTTGGGGCCAGGGGACTACAATGAGCAGTTCTTC.

The chain couples TRBV14 to TRBJ1-1, with D perhaps matching TRBD1 (5 bases). Between the trimmed V and J ends, which lost 0 bases and 1 base, there was a span of 12 bases. This CDR3 region has 16 residues. CDR1 is SGHDN, CDR2 FVKESK, per germline. CDR3 sequence (DNA): TGTGCCAGCAGCCAAGATTCAGGGCGATCGAACACTGAAGCTTTCTTT. It yields the protein CASSQDSGRSNTEAFF.

Details on this clonotype: A much larger clone lies a single base off, so this may be a read error. The V call is TRBV20-1, the J call TRBJ2-3, with D perhaps TRBD2 (6 bases). V lost 2 bases and J 4 bases, leaving 13 bases between the germline ends. This CDR3 region has 14 residues. Germline V gene sequence: CDR1 DFQATT, CDR2 SNEGSKA (reference sequence). In DNA, the CDR3 is TGCAGTGCTAGAACGGGGGTCAGCGCAGATACGCAGTATTTT. Translating it yields CSARTGVSADTQYF.

This clonotype turned up a few times. The chain links TRBV10-3 to TRBJ2-2; TRBD1 matches 9 bases. The CDR3 runs to 18 residues. CDR1 is ENHRY, CDR2 SYGVKD, per germline. V lost 6 bases to trimming and J lost 2 bases; unmatched junction nucleotides: 13. The CDR3 region has the DNA TGTGCCATCAGCCCGGGACAGGGCGTCCCAGAAAACACCGGGGAGCTGTTTTTT. This codes for CAISPGQGVPENTGELFF.

This clonotype has just a few counts. The chain carries TRBV20-1 and TRBJ2-5; unclear D gene. The germline CDR1 and CDR2 sequences are DFQATT and SNEGSKA (reference sequence). The CDR3 has 14 amino acids. Trimming took off 0 bases at V and 4 bases at J, with 12 bases between the two ends. CDR3 sequence reads: CSARDRAWRETQYF. In DNA form, the CDR3 reads TGCAGTGCTAGAGATAGGGCCTGGCGAGAGACCCAGTACTTC.

This clonotype has ten or more counts. The V and J genes are TRBV29-1 and TRBJ1-1; D unclear. Trimming pared 5 bases from V and 2 bases from J, leaving 12 bases between. CDR3 size: 13 residues. Germline loops: CDR1 SQVTM, CDR2 ANQGSEA. CDR3 protein: CSVLTHLNTEAFF. CDR3 coding DNA: TGCAGCGTTCTCACCCACCTTAACACTGAAGCTTTCTTT.

This clonotype was detected ten times or more. V is TRBV5-1 and J is TRBJ1-5; D unresolved. Germline values: CDR1 SGHRS, CDR2 YFSETQ. The CDR3 length is 14 residues. Deletions cut 0 bases from V and 4 bases from J, with 8 bases between. The CDR3 nucleotides read TGCGCCAGCAGCTTGGGGGAGAGGAATCAGCCCCAGCATTTT. Protein product: CASSLGERNQPQHF.

This clonotype was found many times. V and J are TRBV20-1 and TRBJ2-1; D ambiguous. V gave up 5 bases and J gave up 0 bases, with 11 bases separating them. The CDR3 contains 14 residues. From germline, CDR1 is DFQATT and CDR2 SNEGSKA (reference sequence). The CDR3 sequence is CSAPRPSSYNEQFF. The CDR3, as DNA: TGCAGTGCTCCCCGACCGAGCTCCTACAATGAGCAGTTCTTC.

The sample holds a few counts of this clonotype. This chain uses TRBV19 with TRBJ2-3, with D unclear. Trimming removed 6 bases at V and 4 bases at J, with 11 bases between. CDR3 length equals 13 residues. Germline CDR1 reads LNHDA; CDR2 reads SQIVND (reference sequence). This CDR3 reads CASRPTWADTQYF. CDR3 bases: TGTGCCAGTAGACCGACGTGGGCAGATACGCAGTATTTT.

With regard to this clonotype: This sequence may be a read error, since a much larger clone differs from it by one base. The CDR3 ends on some other residue instead of the conserved phenylalanine or tryptophan, so this is likely a read error. V gene TRBV7-2 combines with J gene TRBJ2-2; no clear D gene. From germline, CDR1 is SGHTA and CDR2 FQGNSA. Trimming took off 5 bases at V and 8 bases at J, with 9 bases between the two ends. The CDR3 has 12 residues. DNA of the CDR3: TGTGCCAGCAGCCTGTTATCTGGGGAGCTGTTTTCT. Translation gives CASSLLSGELFS.

This clonotype has just a few counts. The J gene is TRBJ1-3, the V gene TRBV10-3, with D unclear. The CDR3 consists of 13 residues. Looked up from germline, CDR1 is ENHRY and CDR2 is SYGVKD. The germline V and J ends were trimmed by 3 bases and 4 bases, with 7 bases remaining between them. This chain's CDR3 is CAISEQRGNTIYF. The CDR3 bases are TGTGCCATCAGTGAACAGCGAGGAAACACCATATATTTT.